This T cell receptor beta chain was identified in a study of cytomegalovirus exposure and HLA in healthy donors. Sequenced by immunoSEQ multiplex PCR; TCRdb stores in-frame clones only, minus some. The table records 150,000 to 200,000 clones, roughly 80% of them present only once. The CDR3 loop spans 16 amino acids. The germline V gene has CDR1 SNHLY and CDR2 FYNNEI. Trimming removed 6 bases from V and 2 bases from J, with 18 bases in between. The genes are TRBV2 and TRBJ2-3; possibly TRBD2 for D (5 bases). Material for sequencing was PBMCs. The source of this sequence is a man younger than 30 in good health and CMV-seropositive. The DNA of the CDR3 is TGTGCCAGCAGAGACCCAGGAGGCCCGACCACAGATACGCAGTATTTT. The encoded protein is CASRDPGGPTTDTQYF.